The rows below give T cell receptor beta chains drawn from one sample of a study of identical twins. TCRdb redid the calling of the 5' RACE reads with MiXCR, one entry per CDR3 protein. Seen here are 600,000 to 800,000 distinct CDR3 sequences, approximately 22% observed once, and the top ten hold 4.3%. This sample was also put to use in a study of T cells expressing NK-cell markers.

Sequenced: PBMCs. Receptor source: a woman younger than 35 in good health. The CDR3 runs from the conserved cysteine through the conserved F or W. A D gene is named only where the DNA matches it firmly. Rows may omit the clone size; those that give it use once, few, many or a size class.

CDR3 DNA: TGCGCCAGCAGCGCATTGGGGGGGACAACCTCCGGGGAGCTGTTTTTT
CDR3 protein: CASSALGGTTSGELFF
D gene: NA
clone size: few
J gene: TRBJ2-2
V gene: TRBV5-1

CDR3 DNA: TGTGCCAGCAGCCGTGAGCTAGCGGGGGGTCACTACGAGCAGTACTTC
CDR3 protein: CASSRELAGGHYEQYF
D gene: TRBD2
clone size: NA
J gene: TRBJ2-7
V gene: TRBV4-2

CDR3 DNA: TGTGCCAGCAGTCCCTGGGGTGGCGAGCAGTACTTC
CDR3 protein: CASSPWGGEQYF
D gene: NA
clone size: few
J gene: TRBJ2-7
V gene: TRBV12-3/TRBV12-4

CDR3 DNA: TGCGCCAGCCCCCGACTGGCCTGGGAGCAGTTCTTC
CDR3 protein: CASPRLAWEQFF
D gene: NA
clone size: few
J gene: TRBJ2-1
V gene: TRBV5-1

CDR3 DNA: TGTGCCATCTCAGGGGGTCCCTACGAGCAGTACTTC
CDR3 protein: CAISGGPYEQYF
D gene: TRBD1
clone size: many
J gene: TRBJ2-7
V gene: TRBV10-3

CDR3 DNA: TGTGCCAGCAACGCAAGGCGGGGGGGGCCCTCCCAAGAGACCCAGTACTTC
CDR3 protein: CASNARRGGPSQETQYF
D gene: TRBD2
clone size: few
J gene: TRBJ2-5
V gene: TRBV7-8

CDR3 DNA: TGTGCCAGTAGTCCGGCAAGGACAGCGGAGACCCAGTACTTC
CDR3 protein: CASSPARTAETQYF
D gene: NA
clone size: NA
J gene: TRBJ2-5
V gene: TRBV19

CDR3 DNA: TGTGCCATCAGTGAAGGGACGACTGGAAACACCATATATTTT
CDR3 protein: CAISEGTTGNTIYF
D gene: NA
clone size: NA
J gene: TRBJ1-3
V gene: TRBV10-3

CDR3 DNA: TGTGCCAGCAGCTTGGGGCCAGGGTCCTACGAGCAGTACTTC
CDR3 protein: CASSLGPGSYEQYF
D gene: NA
clone size: many
J gene: TRBJ2-7
V gene: TRBV5-5

CDR3 DNA: TGTGCCAGCAGCCGGGCCGTGACTACCCATTCCACAGATACGCAGTATTTT
CDR3 protein: CASSRAVTTHSTDTQYF
D gene: NA
clone size: few
J gene: TRBJ2-3
V gene: TRBV7-9

CDR3 DNA: TGCAGTGCTAGTACGGCTAGCGGCCCCTACAATGAGCAGTTCTTC
CDR3 protein: CSASTASGPYNEQFF
D gene: TRBD2
clone size: few
J gene: TRBJ2-1
V gene: TRBV20-1

CDR3 DNA: TGTGCCAGCAGCTTGATCGGAATTAACACTGAAGCTTTCTTT
CDR3 protein: CASSLIGINTEAFF
D gene: NA
clone size: NA
J gene: TRBJ1-1
V gene: TRBV5-5

CDR3 DNA: TGCAGTGCCCCGTTTGCAGATACGCAGTATTTT
CDR3 protein: CSAPFADTQYF
D gene: NA
clone size: NA
J gene: TRBJ2-3
V gene: TRBV20-1